This record looks at one TCR beta chain sequence and its context. The sample holds a few counts of this clone. The antigen it binds to is not known. Base qualities are not at hand, and no much larger clone is one base apart. Libraries were constructed by the immunoSEQ multiplex PCR assay. For the multiplex PCR, a mixture combining 60 forward primers for TCR Vbeta segments and 13 reverse primers for TCR Jbeta segments was used. Amplification of the CDR3 region of rearranged TCR beta genes was performed with a multiplex PCR assay on genomic DNA. The Illumina HiSeq System was used to sequence the amplified TCR beta libraries as 87-base-pair reads. Under the source paper's analysis protocol: A later analysis tallied around 82 million unique TCR beta chains across the 666 repertoires, and approximately 12 million of those chains were shared by two or more donors. Raw reads were error-corrected and collapsed into unique sequences by a nearest-neighbor algorithm in which closely related sequences were merged to remove PCR and sequencing errors. V, D and J gene segments were assigned by aligning CDR3 sequences to IMGT reference sequences. For a sequence to be retained, a match of at least six nucleotides to both a V gene segment and a J gene segment was required. A rearrangement was called productive if the CDR3 had no stop codons and remained in frame with V and J, and every other rearrangement was called non-productive. CDR3 was defined by IMGT convention, running from the second conserved V-encoded cysteine to the conserved J-encoded phenylalanine. The earlier analysis of 500 to 750 of the donors excluded any sequence lacking an unambiguous match to a single V gene segment. An earlier analysis of a few hundred of the donors called V segments functional above 56.7% productive rearrangements and segregating when the between-donor standard deviation exceeded 5%. A statistical classification framework was developed to diagnose cytomegalovirus status using the catalog of TCR beta chain sequences. A later analysis assigned V and J genes by comparing TCR nucleotide sequences with IMGT/GENE-DB human TR gene sequences. Using the TCRdist pipeline, a later analysis assigned CDR3 sequences along with most-parsimonious VDJ recombination scenarios. In a later analysis, each TCR beta chain was defined by its CDR3 amino acid sequence together with its V-gene family, and reads without a unique V-gene family were excluded. In a later analysis, approximately 640 highly shared, low-generation-probability nucleotide sequences were removed to address suspected cross-contamination and a sequencing artifact. A later analysis calculated a clonal expansion index for each public chain from normalized within-repertoire ranks of inferred template counts. A later analysis computed generation probabilities with a VDJ recombination model fitted to out-of-frame rearrangements, and checked the results against IGoR. In a later analysis, TCR-TCR, TCR-HLA and TCR-CMV co-occurrence was scored with hypergeometric tests, and a repertoire-size bias correction was applied to TCR pairs. In a later analysis, false discovery rates were estimated by permuting HLA or CMV assignments 20 times. In a later analysis, co-occurring TCRs were grouped using DBSCAN, with TCRdist sequence similarity added in when clustering inside HLA-allele-positive subsets. Co-occurrence clustering excluded repertoires with fewer than 30,000 or more than 120,000 public chains, plus five with anomalous nucleotide sharing. TCRdb mirrors the immuneACCESS table, restricted to in-frame sequences. Some clones are absent from its copies; in checked studies, under half trace to an unresolved V gene, and the reason for the others is unknown. V, J and clone size are those of that table, while D and trimming were read from the DNA. The sample table records tens of thousands of clones; around 9.1% of these occur just once. The leading ten clones occupy more than 20% of the sample.

The cohort consisted of approximately 670 healthy bone marrow donors. At the time of sampling, all cohort members were nominally healthy, though unrecorded immune exposures were likely present. The donor tested CMV seropositive, placing the donor among the 290 or so seropositive members of the cohort. A peripheral blood sample was collected from each donor, and TCR beta sequencing was performed on peripheral blood mononuclear cells. Genomic DNA extraction from the blood cell samples was performed with the Qiagen DNeasy Blood Extraction Kit. The CDR3 covers 14 residues, taking in both the cysteine and the phenylalanine. Only CDR3 DNA is held: 42 bases, read in frame from base 1. The germline V end is reduced by 4 bases and the J end by 0 bases; junction bases left unmatched: 2. CDR1 SGHKS and CDR2 YYEKEE are derived from the germline V gene (reference sequence). The sample originates from a study of cytomegalovirus exposure and HLA in healthy donors (dated by TCRdb to 2015 to 2018). Regarding the complete study: In an earlier analysis of 550 to 750 of the donors, about 270 Gb of sequence data and 117 million unique TCR beta sequences from roughly 180 million T cells were reported. An early release covering 550 to 700 HLA-typed donors comprised around 300 gigabases of sequencing data and around 80 million unique TCR sequences. The genetic ancestry cluster associated with self-reported Caucasian donors included over 80% of the 398 genotyped donors. The study aimed to test whether signatures of past pathogen exposure could be identified by cataloging public T cell receptors. The study used immunosequencing to profile the T cell repertoires of some 600 subjects and linked those repertoires to cytomegalovirus serostatus. In addition to the first cohort of 500 to 850 subjects, a separate validation cohort of approximately 110 different subjects was used. To predict cytomegalovirus infection status, the study brought together high-throughput TCR immunosequencing, statistical association of individual TCRs with disease status, and machine learning. A later analysis re-examined previously published TCR beta repertoires from 600 to 700 donors and added high-resolution HLA genotyping to investigate patterns of TCR occurrence. The later analysis used no new phenotypic data to find candidate immune exposures, relying instead on TCR beta sequences and their occurrence across donors. An earlier analysis of some 500 of the donors applied high-throughput TCR beta sequencing to assess whether each TCR beta V gene segment acted as functional or pseudogenic. Donor age, sex, ethnicity and CMV serostatus were collected together with the repertoire data. A later genetic analysis used genome-wide SNP genotypes for about 65% of the 666 donors, treating that subset as a discovery cohort. Every discovery cohort repertoire had been produced on one sequencing platform. Both class I and class II loci were covered by HLA typing, at four-digit resolution. Typing coverage varied by locus: roughly 620-630 donors for A, B, C, DRB1 and DQB1; approximately 520 for DQA1; nearly 610 for DPA1; more than 450 for DPB1. Roughly 5 DR-DQ haplotypes were treated as single units for association and clustering because of strong linkage in the cohort. Across under 500 genotyped donors of the cohort, an average of roughly 200,000 unique TCR beta nucleotide sequences per donor were sequenced, and 15% to 20% of those sequences were non-productive.

Paper-wide results and their limitations: A cluster of highly shared sequence variants was judged likely to represent a technical artifact of the sequencing pipeline. In both the original and validation cohorts, the classifier was reported to diagnose cytomegalovirus status with high specificity and sensitivity. A few of the identified cytomegalovirus-associated TCR beta chains were confirmed in vitro to be specific for cytomegalovirus antigens. HLA typing was unavailable for some donors at each locus, so association tests used only the typed subset. For the cohort, immune exposure information was limited to CMV serostatus. A further reported finding was that TCR beta sequences accurately predicted the HLA-A and HLA-B alleles for most subjects in the first cohort. The study gave a list of more than 150 TCR beta chains associated with cytomegalovirus. In a later genetic analysis, fewer N-insertions in productive TCRs were reported among donors in an Asian-associated ancestry cluster than the roughly 640-donor mean. Strong co-occurrence of HLA alleles, especially DR and DQ, made assigning TCR associations to individual alleles difficult. Across donors, most TCR sequences were observed very rarely, whereas some public TCRs were present in many individuals. In a later analysis, most CMV-associated TCR beta chains were found to appear HLA-restricted, with HLA associations seemingly driven largely by CMV exposure. In an earlier analysis of around 600 of the donors, most TCR beta V segments were observed in productive rearrangements about 90% or about 30% of the time, broadly matching IMGT annotations. V-gene and J-gene trimming of TCR beta chains was associated with a missense DCLRE1C variant in a later genetic analysis, and the association was replicated in an independent cohort. In a later analysis, TCR association rates were found to vary across HLA loci, with the most associated TCRs seen for DRB1 alleles and the fewest for HLA-C alleles. A later analysis associated 15,000 or so TCR beta sequences with specific HLA alleles at a false discovery rate of 0.05. The 87-base-pair reads could not distinguish some IMGT-functional V segments, including TRBV6-2 and TRBV6-3, so those segments were excluded. Compared with equally common non-associated chains, HLA-associated TCR beta chains in a later analysis were more clonally expanded and had lower generation probabilities. Sequencing depth was assumed to be roughly uniform across donors in the presence/absence analyses, though that assumption may not hold. In this cohort, only TCR beta chains were sequenced, and detectable features were limited by the absence of alpha or paired-chain data. Correlated functional status among segregating V segments might reflect linkage disequilibrium, but an unknown experimental factor could not be ruled out. It was suggested by the authors that the approach could potentially be generalized to other disease states and immunological phenotypes. According to a later analysis, parvovirus B19, influenza, CMV and Epstein-Barr virus appeared linked to several top co-occurrence clusters. Because counts were too low, more than 15 rarely observed V segments, including chromosome 9 orphons, were excluded from the earlier analysis of 587 of the donors.

Sequencing was performed on PBMCs. The receptor's source is a man between 60 and 75 years old in good health and CMV-seropositive. This chain is built from TRBV5-5 and TRBJ1-2; 8 middle bases align to TRBD1. The CDR3 region reads CASSAGQANYGYTF. The DNA sequence is TGTGCCAGCAGCGCGGGACAGGCTAACTATGGCTACACCTTC.